Listed below are T cell receptor beta chains from one sample, sequenced in a study of T cell repertoires in cytomegalovirus infection. Which antigens these TCRs recognize remains unknown. Each CDR3 protein gets one entry after TCRdb re-called the reads with MiXCR. The sample holds hundreds of thousands of distinct CDR3 sequences, roughly 36% seen once. Sequenced here: cultured PBMCs, sampled from culture after CMV antigen stimulation. These receptors all come from a human donor in good health (CMV status not recorded). Some clones in this sample may be carry-over from other donors' samples. The CDR3 runs from the conserved cysteine through the conserved F or W. D genes are given only for firm matches. Clone size appears in some rows only: once, few, many, or a class for an expanded clone.

v_call,clone_size,cdr3_length,d_call,j_call,cdr3_aa,cdr3_nt
TRBV12-3/TRBV12-4,few,17,-,TRBJ1-1,CASSFQRGGGMNTEAFF,TGTGCCAGCAGTTTTCAGAGAGGGGGAGGGATGAACACTGAAGCTTTCTTT
TRBV11-2,few,14,-,TRBJ2-3,CASSLVLGPDTQYF,TGTGCCAGCAGCTTAGTCTTGGGGCCCGATACGCAGTATTTT
TRBV27,few,16,-,TRBJ1-5,CASSRHRDANNQPQHF,TGTGCCAGCAGTCGGCACCGGGACGCTAACAATCAGCCCCAGCATTTT
TRBV5-1,few,15,-,TRBJ2-1,CASSRSGQGRDEQFF,TGCGCCAGCAGCCGGTCCGGGCAGGGTAGGGATGAGCAGTTCTTC
TRBV6-5,-,14,TRBD1,TRBJ2-7,CASRRQGRLYEQYF,TGTGCCAGCAGAAGACAGGGGAGATTGTACGAGCAGTACTTC
TRBV12-3/TRBV12-4,-,8,-,TRBJ1-1,CAPRRAFF,TGTGCCCCCCGCCGCGCTTTCTTT
TRBV5-1,-,16,-,TRBJ2-5,CASSPRPGPPQETQYF,TGCGCCAGCAGCCCGCGCCCCGGGCCCCCCCAAGAGACCCAGTACTTC
TRBV7-8,many,15,-,TRBJ1-2,CASSRLLSGNYGYTF,TGTGCCAGCAGCCGACTCCTAAGTGGGAACTATGGCTACACCTTC
TRBV15,once,15,TRBD1,TRBJ1-5,CATSRMTGGIQPQHF,TGTGCCACCAGCAGAATGACAGGGGGCATTCAGCCCCAGCATTTT
TRBV7-2,many,18,TRBD2,TRBJ2-1,CASSRPTSGRGPLDEQFF,TGTGCCAGCAGCCGCCCGACTAGCGGGAGGGGCCCTTTGGATGAGCAGTTCTTC
TRBV7-2,many,14,-,TRBJ2-2,CASSLFRNTGELFF,TGTGCCAGCAGCTTATTTAGAAACACCGGGGAGCTGTTTTTT
TRBV5-3,-,15,-,TRBJ2-3,CASSQTEKSTDTQYF,TGTGCCAGCAGCCAGACAGAGAAAAGCACAGATACGCAGTATTTT
TRBV19,-,15,-,TRBJ2-6,CASRKRWVGANVLTF,TGTGCCAGTCGCAAAAGATGGGTCGGGGCCAACGTCCTGACTTTC
TRBV7-4,-,13,-,TRBJ1-1,CASSSAQNTEAFF,TGTGCCAGCAGCTCCGCTCAGAACACTGAAGCTTTCTTT
TRBV7-2,-,15,-,TRBJ2-1,CASSLAGLTYNEQFF,TGTGCCAGCAGCTTAGCGGGACTGACATACAATGAGCAGTTCTTC
TRBV19,many,15,TRBD2,TRBJ2-3,CASSRTSGGTDTQYF,TGTGCCAGCAGCAGGACTAGCGGGGGCACAGATACGCAGTATTTT
TRBV7-2,many,15,-,TRBJ2-2,CASSLVPGPAGELFF,TGTGCCAGCAGCTTAGTCCCAGGGCCGGCCGGGGAGCTGTTTTTT
TRBV29-1,-,12,-,TRBJ2-7,CSVRDRTYEQYF,TGCAGCGTCCGGGACCGAACCTACGAGCAGTACTTC
TRBV20-1,-,14,-,TRBJ2-7,CSARATPDGYEQYF,TGCAGTGCTAGAGCGACTCCGGATGGGTACGAGCAGTACTTC
TRBV12-3/TRBV12-4,few,14,-,TRBJ1-6,CASSFGKNNSPLHF,TGTGCCAGCAGTTTCGGAAAAAATAATTCACCCCTCCACTTT
TRBV7-2,-,18,TRBD2,TRBJ2-1,CASSFGGWGGSSYNEQFF,TGTGCCAGCAGCTTCGGGGGGTGGGGTGGAAGCTCCTACAATGAGCAGTTCTTC
TRBV19,-,13,-,TRBJ1-1,CATLTQANTEAFF,TGTGCCACCCTGACCCAAGCGAACACTGAAGCTTTCTTT
TRBV6-8,-,14,-,TRBJ2-1,CASFSPGEVHEQFF,TGTGCCAGCTTTAGTCCGGGGGAAGTCCATGAGCAGTTCTTC
TRBV2,-,14,-,TRBJ2-2,CASSEQGPSGELFF,TGTGCCAGCAGTGAGCAGGGGCCGTCCGGGGAGCTGTTTTTT
TRBV7-2,many,15,TRBD2,TRBJ2-3,CASSSGLAGRDTQYF,TGTGCCAGCAGCTCCGGACTAGCGGGAAGAGATACGCAGTATTTT
TRBV20-1,-,14,-,TRBJ2-5,CSARDWRLGETQYF,TGCAGTGCTAGAGATTGGCGTCTGGGGGAGACCCAGTACTTC
TRBV6-1,few,14,-,TRBJ1-4,CASSEDRDNEKLFF,TGTGCCAGCAGTGAAGACAGGGATAATGAAAAACTGTTTTTT
TRBV2,-,19,TRBD1,TRBJ2-7,CASSGPGTGGYTNSYEQYF,TGTGCCAGCAGTGGCCCCGGGACAGGCGGCTATACAAATTCCTACGAGCAGTACTTC
TRBV28,few,16,-,TRBJ2-3,CASSPLHLGAEDTQYF,TGTGCCAGCAGCCCGCTTCATCTGGGGGCCGAAGATACGCAGTATTTT
TRBV5-6,-,14,-,TRBJ2-5,CASSSSQVQETQYF,TGTGCCAGCAGCTCATCACAGGTACAAGAGACCCAGTACTTC
TRBV7-9,few,15,-,TRBJ2-7,CASSGAGTGDYEQYF,TGTGCCAGCAGCGGGGCAGGAACGGGGGACTACGAGCAGTACTTC
TRBV6-2/TRBV6-3,-,16,TRBD2,TRBJ2-3,CASSFGTSGITDTQYF,TGTGCCAGCAGTTTCGGGACTAGCGGGATCACAGATACGCAGTATTTT
TRBV2,few,11,TRBD2,TRBJ2-7,CASTGRGGKYF,TGTGCCAGCACGGGCCGGGGGGGAAAGTACTTC
TRBV5-5,few,15,TRBD2,TRBJ2-5,CASRATSGNAETQYF,TGTGCCAGCAGGGCGACTAGCGGGAACGCAGAGACCCAGTACTTC
TRBV7-9,-,19,TRBD2,TRBJ2-1,CASSFRREGRSFSYNEQFF,TGTGCCAGCAGCTTTCGGCGGGAGGGGAGGTCCTTCTCCTACAATGAGCAGTTCTTC